Detailed here is one TCR beta chain. The data originate from a study of blood T cell repertoires in COVID-19. About the research overall: Some COVID-19 samples were acute and others convalescent; all came from the United States, Italy and Spain. The analysed material was cDNA or gDNA that came from T cells, B-cell-depleted T cells, or PBMCs.

The CDR3 is 15 amino acids. Germline CDR1 reads SGHAT; CDR2 reads FQDESV (reference sequence). V lost 5 bases, J lost 5 bases, and 18 bases lay in between. In the original analysis: Amplifying reference gene primers gave estimates of nucleated cell counts. The data were produced by immunoSEQ multiplex PCR, yet TCRdb's version contains in-frame clones alone and is incomplete. D and trimming come from the DNA, and the V and J calls and clone size come from that table. The data show some 140,000 clones, 70% to 85% seen once. The receptor's source is a man aged 55 to 70 with acute or convalescent COVID-19. Sequences were obtained from peripheral blood. The gene calls are TRBV11-1 and TRBJ1-1; tentatively, D is TRBD1 (6 bases). Here the CDR3 reads CASSPSIKGETEAFF. Here the CDR3 DNA reads TGTGCCAGCAGCCCGAGCATCAAGGGGGAAACTGAAGCTTTCTTT.